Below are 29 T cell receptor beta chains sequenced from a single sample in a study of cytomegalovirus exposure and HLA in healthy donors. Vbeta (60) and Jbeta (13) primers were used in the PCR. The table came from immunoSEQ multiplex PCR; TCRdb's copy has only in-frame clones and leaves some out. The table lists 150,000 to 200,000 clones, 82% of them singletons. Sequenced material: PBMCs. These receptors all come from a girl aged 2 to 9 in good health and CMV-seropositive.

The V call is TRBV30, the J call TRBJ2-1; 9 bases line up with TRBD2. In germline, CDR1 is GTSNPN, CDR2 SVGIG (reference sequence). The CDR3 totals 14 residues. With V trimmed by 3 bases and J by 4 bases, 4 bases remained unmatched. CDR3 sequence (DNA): TGTGCCTGGAGCATTAGCGGGGGTTACAATGAGCAGTTCTTC. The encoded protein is CAWSISGGYNEQFF.

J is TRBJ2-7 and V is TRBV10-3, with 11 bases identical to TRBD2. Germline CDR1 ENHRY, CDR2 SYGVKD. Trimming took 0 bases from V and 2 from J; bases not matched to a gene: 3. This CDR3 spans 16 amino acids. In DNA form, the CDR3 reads TGTGCCATCAGTGAGTCTGGTAGCGGGAGGGCCTACGAGCAGTACTTC. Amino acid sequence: CAISESGSGRAYEQYF.

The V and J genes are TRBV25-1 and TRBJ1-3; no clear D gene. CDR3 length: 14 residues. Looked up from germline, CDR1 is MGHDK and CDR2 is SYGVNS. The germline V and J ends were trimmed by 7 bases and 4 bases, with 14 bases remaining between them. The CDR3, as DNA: TGTGCCAGCACGGCCGCGGGGAGGGGAAACACCATATATTTT. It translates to CASTAAGRGNTIYF.

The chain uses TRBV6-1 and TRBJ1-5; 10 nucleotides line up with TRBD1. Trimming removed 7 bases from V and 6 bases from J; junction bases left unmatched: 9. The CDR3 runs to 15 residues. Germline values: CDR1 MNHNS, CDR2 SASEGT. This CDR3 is CASNDRGLGFQPQHF. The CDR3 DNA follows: TGTGCCAGCAATGACAGGGGGCTAGGGTTTCAGCCCCAGCATTTT.

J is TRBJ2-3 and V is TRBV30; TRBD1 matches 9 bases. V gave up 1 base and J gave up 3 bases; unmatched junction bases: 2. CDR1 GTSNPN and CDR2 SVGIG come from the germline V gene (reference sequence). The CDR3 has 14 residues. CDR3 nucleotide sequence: TGTGCCTGGAGTGGGGGACAGGGAACAGATACGCAGTATTTT. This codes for CAWSGGQGTDTQYF.

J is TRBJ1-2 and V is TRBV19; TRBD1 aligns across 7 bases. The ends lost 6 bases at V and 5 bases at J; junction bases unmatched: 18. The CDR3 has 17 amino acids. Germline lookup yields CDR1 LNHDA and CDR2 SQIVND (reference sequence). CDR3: CASRITGTDFPGYGYTF. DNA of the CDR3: TGTGCCAGTAGAATTACCGGGACAGACTTTCCGGGGTATGGCTACACCTTC.

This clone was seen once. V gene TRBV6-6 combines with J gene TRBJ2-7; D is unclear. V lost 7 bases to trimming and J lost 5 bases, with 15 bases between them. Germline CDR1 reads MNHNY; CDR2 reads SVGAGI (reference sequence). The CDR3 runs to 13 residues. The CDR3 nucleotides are TGTGCCAGCACCAACGAGGTTCCCCACGAGCAGTACTTC. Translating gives CASTNEVPHEQYF.

This CDR3 reads CASAAGVGTDTQYF. The CDR3 nucleotides are TGTGCCAGCGCGGCGGGAGTCGGAACAGATACGCAGTATTTT. This rearrangement joins TRBV6-4 to TRBJ2-3; 7 nucleotides match TRBD2. The CDR3 consists of 14 residues. Germline CDR1 reads MRHNA; CDR2 reads SNTAGT. V lost 8 bases, J lost 3 bases, and 8 bases stayed unmatched.

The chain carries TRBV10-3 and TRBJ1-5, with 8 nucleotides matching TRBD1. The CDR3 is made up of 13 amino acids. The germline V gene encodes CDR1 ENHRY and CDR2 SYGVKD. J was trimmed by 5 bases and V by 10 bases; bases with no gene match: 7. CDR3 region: CATDRGDDQPQHF. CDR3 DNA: TGTGCCACTGACAGGGGAGACGATCAGCCCCAGCATTTT.

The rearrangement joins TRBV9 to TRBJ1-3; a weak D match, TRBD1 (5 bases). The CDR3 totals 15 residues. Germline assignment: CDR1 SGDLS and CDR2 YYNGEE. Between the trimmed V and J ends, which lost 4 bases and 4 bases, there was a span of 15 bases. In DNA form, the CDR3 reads TGTGCCAGCAGCCCCTTTGGGGCTGGGGGAAACACCATATATTTT. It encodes CASSPFGAGGNTIYF. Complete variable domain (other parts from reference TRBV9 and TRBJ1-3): DSGVTQTPKHLITATGQRVTLRCSPRSGDLSVYWYQQSLDQGLQFLIQYYNGEERAKGNILERFSAQQFPDLHSELNLSSLELGDSALYFCASSPFGAGGNTIYFGEGSWLTVV.

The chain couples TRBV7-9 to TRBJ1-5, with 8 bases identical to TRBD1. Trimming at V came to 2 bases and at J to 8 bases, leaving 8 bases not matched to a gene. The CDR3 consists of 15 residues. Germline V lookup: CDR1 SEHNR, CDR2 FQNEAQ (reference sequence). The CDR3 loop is CASSLWLAGGEPQHF. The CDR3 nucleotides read TGTGCCAGCAGCTTATGGTTGGCAGGGGGCGAGCCCCAGCATTTT.

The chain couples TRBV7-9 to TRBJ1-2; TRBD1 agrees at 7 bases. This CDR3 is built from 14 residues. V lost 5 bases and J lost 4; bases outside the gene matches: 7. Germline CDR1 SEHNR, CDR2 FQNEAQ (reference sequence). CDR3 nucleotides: TGTGCCAGCAGCGGGGGAGACAGGGTCTATGGCTACACCTTC. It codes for CASSGGDRVYGYTF.

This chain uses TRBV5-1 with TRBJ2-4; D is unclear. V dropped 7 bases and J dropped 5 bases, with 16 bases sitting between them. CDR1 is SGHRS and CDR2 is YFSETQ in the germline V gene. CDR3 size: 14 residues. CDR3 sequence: CASAVPGIENIQYF. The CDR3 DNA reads TGCGCCAGCGCTGTCCCGGGTATCGAAAACATTCAGTACTTC.

CDR3 bases: TGCGCCAGCAGCTCCACTATCGCGGAGACCCAGTACTTC. It specifies CASSSTIAETQYF. The chain has TRBV5-1 and TRBJ2-5; D not certain. V was pared by 3 bases and J by 5 bases, with 11 bases between. Germline-derived CDR1 and CDR2 are SGHRS and YFSETQ. There are 13 residues in the CDR3. The full variable domain, completed using reference TRBV5-1 and TRBJ2-5, is KAGVTQTPRYLIKTRGQQVTLSCSPISGHRSVSWYQQTPGQGLQFLFEYFSETQRNKGNFPGRFSGRQFSNSRSEMNVSTLELGDSALYLCASSSTIAETQYFGPGTRLLVL.

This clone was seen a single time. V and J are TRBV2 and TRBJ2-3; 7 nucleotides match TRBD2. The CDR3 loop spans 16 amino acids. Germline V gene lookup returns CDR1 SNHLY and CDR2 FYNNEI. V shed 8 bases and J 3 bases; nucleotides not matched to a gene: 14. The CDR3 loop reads CASLSWGGSDTDTQYF. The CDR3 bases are TGTGCCAGCCTCTCCTGGGGGGGGTCTGATACAGATACGCAGTATTTT.

Written as DNA, the CDR3 is TGTGCCAGCAGCTTAAGGGGACTACCGACCTACGAGCAGTACTTC. Translation gives CASSLRGLPTYEQYF. This chain joins TRBV11-2 and TRBJ2-7, with 7 bases fitting TRBD2. V trimming: 2 bases; J trimming: 2 bases; junction bases outside the gene matches: 6. Germline V CDR1 and CDR2: SGHAT, FQNNGV. The CDR3 covers 15 residues.

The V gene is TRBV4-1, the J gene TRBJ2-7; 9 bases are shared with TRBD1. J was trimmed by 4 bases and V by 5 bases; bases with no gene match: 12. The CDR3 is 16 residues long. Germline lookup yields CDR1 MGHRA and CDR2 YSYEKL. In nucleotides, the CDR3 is TGCGCCAGCAGCGCCCCCCTAGGGACAGGGCTTTACGAGCAGTACTTC. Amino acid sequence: CASSAPLGTGLYEQYF.

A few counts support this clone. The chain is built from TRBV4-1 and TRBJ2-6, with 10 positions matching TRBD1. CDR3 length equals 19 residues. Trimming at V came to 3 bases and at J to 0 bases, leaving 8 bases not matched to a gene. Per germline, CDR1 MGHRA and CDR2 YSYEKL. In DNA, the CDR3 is TGCGCCAGCAGCCAGCAGGGACAGGGGACAACCTCTGGGGCCAACGTCCTGACTTTC. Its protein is CASSQQGQGTTSGANVLTF.

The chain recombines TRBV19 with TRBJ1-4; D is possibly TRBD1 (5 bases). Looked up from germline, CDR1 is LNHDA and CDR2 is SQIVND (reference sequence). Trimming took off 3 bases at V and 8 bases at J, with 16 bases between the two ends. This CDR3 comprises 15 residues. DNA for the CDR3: TGTGCCAGTAGTATGCCGGTGGGGGGAGGCGAAAAACTGTTTTTT. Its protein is CASSMPVGGGEKLFF. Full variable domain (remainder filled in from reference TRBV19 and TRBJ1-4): DGGITQSPKYLFRKEGQNVTLSCEQNLNHDAMYWYRQDPGQGLRLIYYSQIVNDFQKGDIAEGYSVSREKKESFPLTVTSAQKNPTAFYLCASSMPVGGGEKLFFGSGTQLSVL.

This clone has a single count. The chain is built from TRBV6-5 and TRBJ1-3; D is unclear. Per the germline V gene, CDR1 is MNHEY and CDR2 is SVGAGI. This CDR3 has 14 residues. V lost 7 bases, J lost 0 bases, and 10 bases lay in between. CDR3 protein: CASTPDSSGNTIYF. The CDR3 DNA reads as TGTGCCAGCACCCCGGACTCCTCTGGAAACACCATATATTTT.

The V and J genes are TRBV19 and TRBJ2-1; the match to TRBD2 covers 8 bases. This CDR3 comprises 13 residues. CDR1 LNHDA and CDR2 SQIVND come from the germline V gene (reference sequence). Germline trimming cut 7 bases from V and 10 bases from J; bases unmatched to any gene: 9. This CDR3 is CASTWREAEEQFF. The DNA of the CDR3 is TGTGCCAGTACGTGGCGGGAGGCGGAGGAGCAGTTCTTC.

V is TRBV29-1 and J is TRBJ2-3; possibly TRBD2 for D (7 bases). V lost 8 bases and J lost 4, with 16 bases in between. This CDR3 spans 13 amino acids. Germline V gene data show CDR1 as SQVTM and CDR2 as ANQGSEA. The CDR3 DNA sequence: TGCAGCTTCGGGCGGGGGCGGGCAGATACGCAGTATTTT. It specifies CSFGRGRADTQYF.

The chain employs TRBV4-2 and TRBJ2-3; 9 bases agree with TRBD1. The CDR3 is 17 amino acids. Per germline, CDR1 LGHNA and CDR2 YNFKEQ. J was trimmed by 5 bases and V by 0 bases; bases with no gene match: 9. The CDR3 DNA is TGTGCCAGCAGCCAAGAATCGGTCCCGGGACAGGGAGATACGCAGTATTTT. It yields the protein CASSQESVPGQGDTQYF.

CDR3 bases: TGTGCCAGCAGTTTGACAGGGGCTCAGCCCCAGCATTTT. The encoded protein is CASSLTGAQPQHF. This sequence joins TRBV25-1 and TRBJ1-5; 8 nucleotides agree with TRBD1. CDR1 is MGHDK and CDR2 is SYGVNS in the germline V gene. The CDR3 extends over 13 amino acids. The V segment lost 5 bases and the J segment 6 bases; nucleotides outside the gene matches: 3.

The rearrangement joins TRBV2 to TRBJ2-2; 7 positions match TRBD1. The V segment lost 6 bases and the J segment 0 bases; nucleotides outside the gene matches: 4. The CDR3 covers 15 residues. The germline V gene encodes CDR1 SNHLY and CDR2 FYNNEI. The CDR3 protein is CASRATGTNTGELFF. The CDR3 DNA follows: TGTGCCAGCAGGGCGACAGGGACGAACACCGGGGAGCTGTTTTTT.

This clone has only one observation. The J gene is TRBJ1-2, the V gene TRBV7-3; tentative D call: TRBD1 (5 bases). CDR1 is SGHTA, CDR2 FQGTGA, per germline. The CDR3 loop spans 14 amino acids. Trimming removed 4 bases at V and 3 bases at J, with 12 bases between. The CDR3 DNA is TGTGCCAGCAGCTCCCTCAGGGTGGACTATGGCTACACCTTC. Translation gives CASSSLRVDYGYTF.

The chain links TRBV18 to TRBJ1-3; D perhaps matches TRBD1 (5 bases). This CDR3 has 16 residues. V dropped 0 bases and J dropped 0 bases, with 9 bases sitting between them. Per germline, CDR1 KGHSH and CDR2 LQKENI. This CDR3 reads CASSPPRALSGNTIYF. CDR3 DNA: TGTGCCAGCTCACCACCCAGGGCGCTCTCTGGAAACACCATATATTTT.

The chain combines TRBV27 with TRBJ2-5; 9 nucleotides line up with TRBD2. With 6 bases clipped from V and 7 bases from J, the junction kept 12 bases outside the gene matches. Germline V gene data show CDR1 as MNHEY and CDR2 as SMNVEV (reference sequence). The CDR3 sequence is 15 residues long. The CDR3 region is CASRPGLAPPGTQYF. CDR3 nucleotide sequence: TGTGCCAGCAGACCGGGACTAGCTCCCCCTGGGACCCAGTACTTC.

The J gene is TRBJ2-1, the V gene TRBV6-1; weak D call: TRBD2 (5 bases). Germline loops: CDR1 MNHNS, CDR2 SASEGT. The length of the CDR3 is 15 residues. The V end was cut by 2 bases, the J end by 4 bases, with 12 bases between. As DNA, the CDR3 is TGTGCCAGCAGTGAATCCCCAGCGGATTACAATGAGCAGTTCTTC. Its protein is CASSESPADYNEQFF.